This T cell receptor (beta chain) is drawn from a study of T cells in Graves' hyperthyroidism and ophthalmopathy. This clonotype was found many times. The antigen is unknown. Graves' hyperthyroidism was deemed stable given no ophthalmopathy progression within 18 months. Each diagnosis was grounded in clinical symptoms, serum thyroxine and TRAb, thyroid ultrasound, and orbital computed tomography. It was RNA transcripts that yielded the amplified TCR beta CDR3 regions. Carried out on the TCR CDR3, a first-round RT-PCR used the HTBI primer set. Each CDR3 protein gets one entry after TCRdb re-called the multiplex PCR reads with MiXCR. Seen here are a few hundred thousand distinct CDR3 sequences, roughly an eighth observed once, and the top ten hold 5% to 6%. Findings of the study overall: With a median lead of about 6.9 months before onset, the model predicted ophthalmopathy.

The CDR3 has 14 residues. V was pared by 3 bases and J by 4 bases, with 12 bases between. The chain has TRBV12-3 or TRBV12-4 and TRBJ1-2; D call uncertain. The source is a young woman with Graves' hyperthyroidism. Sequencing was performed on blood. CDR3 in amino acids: CASSFGTALYGYTF. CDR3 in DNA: TGTGCCAGCAGTTTTGGAACAGCCCTCTATGGCTACACCTTC.